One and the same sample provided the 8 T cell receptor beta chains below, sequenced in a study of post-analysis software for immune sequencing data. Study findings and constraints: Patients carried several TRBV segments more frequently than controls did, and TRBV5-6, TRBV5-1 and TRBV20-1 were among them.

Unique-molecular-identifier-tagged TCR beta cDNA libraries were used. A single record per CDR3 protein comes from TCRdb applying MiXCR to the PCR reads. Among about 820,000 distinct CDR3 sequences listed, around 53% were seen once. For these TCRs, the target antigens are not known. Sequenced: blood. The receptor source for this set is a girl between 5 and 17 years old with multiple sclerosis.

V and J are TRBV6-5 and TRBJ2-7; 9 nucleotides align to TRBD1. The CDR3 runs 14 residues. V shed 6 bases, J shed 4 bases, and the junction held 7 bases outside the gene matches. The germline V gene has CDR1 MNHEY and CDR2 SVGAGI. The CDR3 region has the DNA TGTGCCAGCAGAGGGACAGGGTTGAGTTACGAGCAGTACTTC. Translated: CASRGTGLSYEQYF.

This chain's CDR3 is CASSPTGTLTDTQYF. CDR3 sequence (DNA): TGTGCCAGCAGCCCAACAGGGACCCTCACAGATACGCAGTATTTT. The chain combines TRBV3-1 with TRBJ2-3, with D possibly matching TRBD1 (6 bases). The CDR3 covers 15 residues. V lost 4 bases and J 2 bases, leaving 13 bases between the germline ends. Germline lookup yields CDR1 LGHDT and CDR2 YNNKEL (reference sequence).

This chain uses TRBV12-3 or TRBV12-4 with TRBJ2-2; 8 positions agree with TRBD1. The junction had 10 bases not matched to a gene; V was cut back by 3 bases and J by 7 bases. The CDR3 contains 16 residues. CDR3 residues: CASSFRTGLGFGELFF. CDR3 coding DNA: TGTGCCAGCAGTTTCCGGACAGGGCTCGGATTCGGGGAGCTGTTTTTT.

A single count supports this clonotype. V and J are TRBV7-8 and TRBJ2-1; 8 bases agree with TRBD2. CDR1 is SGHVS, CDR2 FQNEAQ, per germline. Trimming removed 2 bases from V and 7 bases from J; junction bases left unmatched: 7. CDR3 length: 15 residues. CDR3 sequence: CASSLFLTGGNEQFF. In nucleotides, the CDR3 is TGTGCCAGCAGCTTATTCCTTACGGGAGGGAATGAGCAGTTCTTC.

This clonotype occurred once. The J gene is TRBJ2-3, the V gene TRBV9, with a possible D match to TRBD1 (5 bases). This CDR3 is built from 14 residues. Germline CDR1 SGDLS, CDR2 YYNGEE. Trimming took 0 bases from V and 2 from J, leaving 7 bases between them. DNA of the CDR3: TGTGCCAGCAGCGTAGCAGGGAACACAGATACGCAGTATTTT. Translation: CASSVAGNTDTQYF. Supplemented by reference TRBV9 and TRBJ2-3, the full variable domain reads DSGVTQTPKHLITATGQRVTLRCSPRSGDLSVYWYQQSLDQGLQFLIQYYNGEERAKGNILERFSAQQFPDLHSELNLSSLELGDSALYFCASSVAGNTDTQYFGPGTRLTVL.

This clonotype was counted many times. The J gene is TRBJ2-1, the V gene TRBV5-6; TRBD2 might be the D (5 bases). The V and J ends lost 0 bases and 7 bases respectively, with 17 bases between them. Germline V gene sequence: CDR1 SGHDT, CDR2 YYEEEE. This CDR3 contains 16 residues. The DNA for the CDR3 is TGTGCCAGCAGCTTGGGACCAAACCGCCGGACTAATGAGCAGTTCTTC. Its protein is CASSLGPNRRTNEQFF.

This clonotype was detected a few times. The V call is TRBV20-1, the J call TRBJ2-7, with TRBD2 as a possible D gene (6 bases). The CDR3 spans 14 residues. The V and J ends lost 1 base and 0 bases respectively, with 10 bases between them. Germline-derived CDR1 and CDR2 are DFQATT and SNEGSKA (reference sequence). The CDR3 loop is CSARAHGSSYEQYF. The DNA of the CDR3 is TGCAGTGCTAGAGCACACGGGAGCTCCTACGAGCAGTACTTC.

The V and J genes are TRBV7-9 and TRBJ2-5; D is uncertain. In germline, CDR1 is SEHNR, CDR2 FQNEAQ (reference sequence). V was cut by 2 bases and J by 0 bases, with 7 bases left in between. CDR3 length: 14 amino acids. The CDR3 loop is CASSLSAYQETQYF. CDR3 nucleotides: TGTGCCAGCAGCTTATCTGCGTACCAAGAGACCCAGTACTTC.